A selection of T cell receptor beta chains follows, all from one sample in a study of T-cell reconstitution after alpha-beta-depleted transplantation in children. TCRdb independently ran MiXCR on the PCR reads; one entry per CDR3 protein. The repertoire holds 85,000 to 120,000 distinct CDR3 sequences, with 4.5% to 7.5% as singletons. Sample: PBMCs, mostly from graft donor cells, taken 60 days after TCRalphabeta/CD19-depleted stem cell transplant. The receptors here all came from a female patient aged 2-15 years who had a stem cell transplant for Fanconi anemia, so the T cells may come from the graft donor. The CDR3 runs from the conserved cysteine through the conserved F or W. A D gene is named only where the DNA matches it firmly. Not all rows give a size; the values are once, few, many and, for expanded clones, a class.

j_call	d_call	clone_size	v_call	cdr3_nt	cdr3_aa
TRBJ1-1	TRBD1	few	TRBV12-3/TRBV12-4	TGTGCCAGCAGTCTGACAGGGGGTAGAACTGAAGCTTTCTTT	CASSLTGGRTEAFF
TRBJ2-1	TRBD2	few	TRBV7-9	TGTGCCAGCAGCTTACGGGTGCTAGCGGGGATTTACAATGAGCAGTTCTTC	CASSLRVLAGIYNEQFF
TRBJ2-5	NA	many	TRBV5-1	TGCGCCAGCAGCTTAATCCCACAGCAAGAGACCCAGTACTTC	CASSLIPQQETQYF
TRBJ2-2	NA	many	TRBV20-1	TGCAGTGCCCAAAACACCGGGGAGCTGTTTTTT	CSAQNTGELFF
TRBJ1-2	NA	many	TRBV29-1	TGCAGCGTTAACATGAAGACAGGTTACTATGGCTACACCTTC	CSVNMKTGYYGYTF
TRBJ2-1	NA	many	TRBV28	TGTGCCAGCAGTTTATACCGGGACTACAATGAGCAGTTCTTC	CASSLYRDYNEQFF
TRBJ2-5	TRBD2	many	TRBV20-1	TGCAGTGCTGGAAATGGGGAGCGAAGACTAGCGGGGCCCCAAGAGACCCAGTACTTC	CSAGNGERRLAGPQETQYF
TRBJ2-5	NA	NA	TRBV3-1	TGTGCCAGCAGCCAAGACGGGACCCAGTACTTC	CASSQDGTQYF
TRBJ2-7	NA	many	TRBV27	TGTGCCAGCAGTTTATCGATCAGGTCCGGTGAGCAGTACTTC	CASSLSIRSGEQYF
TRBJ2-7	NA	many	TRBV25-1	TGTGCCAGCAGTGAGTTTTTTCAGGGAGACGAGCAGTACTTC	CASSEFFQGDEQYF
TRBJ2-1	TRBD2	many	TRBV12-3/TRBV12-4	TGTGCCAGCAGTTTCAAAAGGACTAGCGGGGATGAGCAGTTCTTC	CASSFKRTSGDEQFF
TRBJ2-7	NA	few	TRBV12-3/TRBV12-4	TGTGCCAGCAGTCGGGACTTAGAGCAGTACTTC	CASSRDLEQYF
TRBJ2-5	TRBD1	NA	TRBV5-1	TGCGCCAGCATGCGCGACAGGGCCCAAGAGACCCAGTACTTC	CASMRDRAQETQYF
TRBJ2-3	NA	NA	TRBV5-1	TGCGCCAGCAGCTTGGTACGAGGGACAGATACGCAGTATTTT	CASSLVRGTDTQYF
TRBJ2-5	NA	many	TRBV5-1	TGCGCCAGCAGCTTAGTCACCGGTAGTTGGACGGGGGACCAAGAGACCCAGTACTTC	CASSLVTGSWTGDQETQYF
TRBJ2-1	TRBD1	NA	TRBV11-2	TGTGCCAGCAGCTTAAGGGACAGGGGGCGGAACAATGAGCAGTTCTTC	CASSLRDRGRNNEQFF
TRBJ2-1	NA	many	TRBV29-1	TGCAGCGTTGTAAGCCCCAATGAGCAGTTCTTC	CSVVSPNEQFF
TRBJ2-2	TRBD1	many	TRBV28	TGTGCCAGCACCCCATCTCCATGGGACAGGGGCCGCCGGGAGCTGTTTTTT	CASTPSPWDRGRRELFF